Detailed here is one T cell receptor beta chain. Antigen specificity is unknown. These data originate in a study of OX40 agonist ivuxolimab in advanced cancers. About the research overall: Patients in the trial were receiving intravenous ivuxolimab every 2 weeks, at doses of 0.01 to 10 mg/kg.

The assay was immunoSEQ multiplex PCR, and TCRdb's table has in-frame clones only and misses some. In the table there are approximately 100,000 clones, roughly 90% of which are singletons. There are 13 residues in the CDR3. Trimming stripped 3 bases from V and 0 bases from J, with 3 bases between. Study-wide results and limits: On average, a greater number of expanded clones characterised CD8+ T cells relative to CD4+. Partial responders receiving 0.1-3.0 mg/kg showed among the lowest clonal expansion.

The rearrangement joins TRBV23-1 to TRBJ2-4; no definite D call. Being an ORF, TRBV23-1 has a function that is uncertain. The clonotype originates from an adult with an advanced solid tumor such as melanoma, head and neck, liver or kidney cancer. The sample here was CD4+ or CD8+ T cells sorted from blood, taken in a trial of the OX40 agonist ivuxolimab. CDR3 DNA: TGCGCCAGCAGTCACCCAGCCAAAAACATTCAGTACTTC. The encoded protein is CASSHPAKNIQYF.